The 8 T cell receptor beta chains reported below all come from one sample, sequenced in a study of T-cell memory formation after mild COVID-19. TCRdb analysed the 5' RACE reads with MiXCR anew, one entry per CDR3 protein. The top ten hold under 35% of the sample, which has about 84,000 distinct CDR3 sequences, approximately 15% seen once. Material for sequencing was PBMCs or a T cell subset sorted from them (not recorded which). These receptors came from an adult woman who had mild COVID-19 (a few samples of this study predate the infection). Cell type and time point are not known.

The rearrangement links TRBV25-1 to TRBJ1-1; possibly TRBD1 for D (6 bases). CDR1 MGHDK and CDR2 SYGVNS come from the germline V gene. This CDR3 is built from 11 residues. Trimming pared 8 bases from V and 4 bases from J, leaving 8 bases between. This chain's CDR3 is CASWDITEAFF. CDR3 nucleotide sequence: TGTGCCAGCTGGGACATCACTGAAGCTTTCTTT.

This clonotype was seen repeatedly, ten times or more. V usage is TRBV7-8 and J usage is TRBJ2-5; D may match TRBD1 or TRBD2 (5 bases each). CDR1 SGHVS and CDR2 FQNEAQ come from the germline V gene. Trimming took 3 bases from V and 5 from J, leaving 22 bases between them. CDR3 length equals 17 residues. The CDR3 sequence is CASSFGTVELMGETQYF. The DNA for the CDR3 is TGTGCCAGCAGCTTCGGGACGGTGGAACTTATGGGGGAGACCCAGTACTTC.

The chain carries TRBV15 and TRBJ1-4, with 12 bases matching TRBD1. Germline CDR1 is LNHNV and CDR2 is YYDKDF (reference sequence). This CDR3 contains 15 residues. The V and J ends lost 4 bases and 7 bases, in that order; junction bases with no gene match: 4. CDR3 amino acids: CATSTTGQGAEKLFF. CDR3 DNA: TGTGCCACCAGCACCACGGGACAGGGGGCTGAAAAACTGTTTTTT.

The chain has TRBV24-1 and TRBJ2-3; D is uncertain. Per germline, CDR1 KGHDR and CDR2 SFDVKD. This CDR3 has 15 residues. Trimming removed 4 bases from V and 3 bases from J, with 13 bases in between. In nucleotides, the CDR3 is TGTGCCACCAGTGACCCGCGGCAAGGAACAGATACGCAGTATTTT. Its translation is CATSDPRQGTDTQYF.

The rearrangement uses TRBV12-3 or TRBV12-4 and TRBJ2-1; D unresolved. This CDR3 is 17 amino acids long. Trimming pared 3 bases from V and 0 bases from J, leaving 15 bases between. As DNA, the CDR3 is TGTGCCAGCAGTTTTGGTGGGCTTCGTAGCTCCTACAATGAGCAGTTCTTC. Translated, it gives CASSFGGLRSSYNEQFF.

This clonotype was counted many times. The chain is built from TRBV5-6 and TRBJ2-7; a possible D gene is TRBD2 (5 bases). The V gene lost 0 bases and the J gene lost 2 bases, with 15 bases spanning the gap. The CDR3 has 16 amino acids. The germline V gene has CDR1 SGHDT and CDR2 YYEEEE. This CDR3 reads CASSLAFASRTYEQYF. CDR3 bases: TGTGCCAGCAGCTTGGCCTTCGCTAGCAGAACCTACGAGCAGTACTTC.

V is TRBV4-3 and J is TRBJ2-1; D call uncertain. This CDR3 contains 13 residues. With 3 bases removed from V and 5 bases from J, the gap between germline ends came to 8 bases. Germline assignment: CDR1 LGHNA and CDR2 YSLEER. The CDR3 sequence: CASSQYTDNEQFF. CDR3 bases: TGCGCCAGCAGCCAGTACACCGACAATGAGCAGTTCTTC.

This chain uses TRBV21-1 with TRBJ2-5; the table's D call of TRBD1 was not tested on the DNA. TRBV21-1 is an annotated pseudogene. CDR3 length equals 20 residues. CDR3 sequence reads: CASSKALMDRDPQSEGTQYF. CDR3 DNA: TGTGCCAGCAGCAAAGCGCTCATGGACCGGGACCCGCAATCCGAGGGGACCCAGTACTTC.